This entry concerns a single TCR beta chain. The antigen remains undetermined. The read comes to an end 3 residues before the CDR3 does, leaving the germline J gene to fill in the end. The sample is drawn from a study of T cells in women clearing cervical HPV infection. The wider study: Controls' single incident HPV16 infection cleared within 12 months without precancer. Study-wide points: Repertoire richness, not evenness, was significantly elevated in CIN3+ cases versus controls. A classifier using richness and V gene abundances reached an AUC of more than 0.75. TRBV6-7 relative abundance averaged around 0.11% in cases and around 0.17% in controls.

CDR1 is DFQATT, CDR2 SNEGSKA, per germline (reference sequence). The trim removed 3 bases at V and 5 bases at J, leaving 6 bases unmatched. This CDR3 comprises 14 residues. Produced via immunoSEQ multiplex PCR; TCRdb's table is partial and in-frame only. This repertoire includes 20,000 to 25,000 clones. The TCR originated in a woman aged 18-69 years with a cervical HPV16 infection that either progressed to CIN3+ or cleared (not recorded which). The genes are TRBV20-1 and TRBJ2-7, with TRBD2 matching 11 bases. Sequenced sample: blood buffy coat. The sequenced CDR3 bases are TGCAGTGCTAGTTCTAGCGGGAGGTCGGACGAG. This gives the protein CSASSSGRSDE. The whole CDR3 is CSASSSGRSDEQYF.